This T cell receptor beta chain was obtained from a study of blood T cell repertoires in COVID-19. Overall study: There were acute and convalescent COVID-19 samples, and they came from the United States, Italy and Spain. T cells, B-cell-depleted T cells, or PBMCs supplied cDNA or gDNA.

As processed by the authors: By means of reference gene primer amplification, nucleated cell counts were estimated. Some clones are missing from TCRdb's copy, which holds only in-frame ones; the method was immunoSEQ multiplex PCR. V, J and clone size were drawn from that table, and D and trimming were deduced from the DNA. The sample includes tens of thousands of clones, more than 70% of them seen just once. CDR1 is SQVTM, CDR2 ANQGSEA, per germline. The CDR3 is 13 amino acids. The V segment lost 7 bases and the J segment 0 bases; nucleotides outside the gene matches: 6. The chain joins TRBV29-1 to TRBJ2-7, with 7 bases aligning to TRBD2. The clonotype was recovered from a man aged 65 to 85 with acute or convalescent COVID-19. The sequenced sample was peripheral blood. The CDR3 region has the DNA TGCAGCGCCTCAGGCGGGAGCTCCTACGAGCAGTACTTC. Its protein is CSASGGSSYEQYF.